The sequence of this T cell receptor (beta chain) was determined in a study of post-analysis software for immune sequencing data. Study overall: Progressive-relapsing, secondary progressive and relapsing-remitting multiple sclerosis were among the disease courses included.

cDNA libraries for TCR beta contained unique molecular identifiers. Each sample of 1 to 10 million input T cells yielded around 500,000 cDNA molecules, so each molecule approximated one T cell. One entry per CDR3 protein results from TCRdb running MiXCR on the PCR reads. Of 820,000 or so distinct CDR3 sequences in the sample, about 57% were seen once. In its sample, this clonotype was seen a few times. No antigen is known for it. General study findings and limits: Co-batched samples clustered tightly together by F measure. The normalized Chao1 diversity of multiple sclerosis patients was significantly lower than that of controls.

Sequencing used blood. The receptor was isolated from a girl aged 10 to 17 with multiple sclerosis.

CDR3 sequence (DNA): TGTGCCAGCGGTCGACAAGGGGAGCAGTACTTC. Protein sequence: CASGRQGEQYF. The chain recombines TRBV7-8 with TRBJ2-4; TRBD1 or TRBD2 may be the D gene (5 bases each). Germline CDR1 SGHVS, CDR2 FQNEAQ. Trimming took 8 bases from V and 13 from J, leaving 15 bases between them. The CDR3 sequence is 11 residues long.